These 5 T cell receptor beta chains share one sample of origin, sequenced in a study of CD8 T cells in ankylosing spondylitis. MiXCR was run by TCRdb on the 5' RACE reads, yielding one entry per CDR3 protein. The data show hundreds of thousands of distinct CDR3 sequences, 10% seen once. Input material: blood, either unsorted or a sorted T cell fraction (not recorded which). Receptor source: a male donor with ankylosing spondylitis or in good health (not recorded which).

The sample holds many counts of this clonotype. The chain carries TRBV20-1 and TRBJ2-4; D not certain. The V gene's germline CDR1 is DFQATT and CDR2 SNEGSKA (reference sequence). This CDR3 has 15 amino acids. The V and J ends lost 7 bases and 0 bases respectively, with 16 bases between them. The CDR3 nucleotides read TGCAGTGGACCACACTTGGAAGGAGCCAAAAACATTCAGTACTTC. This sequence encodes CSGPHLEGAKNIQYF.

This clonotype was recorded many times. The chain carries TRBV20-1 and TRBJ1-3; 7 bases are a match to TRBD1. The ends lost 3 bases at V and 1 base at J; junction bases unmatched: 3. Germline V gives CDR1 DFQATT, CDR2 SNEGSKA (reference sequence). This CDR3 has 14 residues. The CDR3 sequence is CSARARGSGNTIYF. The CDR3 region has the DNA TGCAGTGCTAGGGCCAGGGGGTCTGGAAACACCATATATTTT.

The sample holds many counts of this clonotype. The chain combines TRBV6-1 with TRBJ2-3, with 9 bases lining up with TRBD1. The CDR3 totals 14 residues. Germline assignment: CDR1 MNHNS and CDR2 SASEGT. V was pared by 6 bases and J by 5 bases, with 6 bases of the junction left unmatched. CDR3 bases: TGTGCCAGCAGGAGACAGGGGGGGGTAGATACGCAGTATTTT. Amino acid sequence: CASRRQGGVDTQYF.

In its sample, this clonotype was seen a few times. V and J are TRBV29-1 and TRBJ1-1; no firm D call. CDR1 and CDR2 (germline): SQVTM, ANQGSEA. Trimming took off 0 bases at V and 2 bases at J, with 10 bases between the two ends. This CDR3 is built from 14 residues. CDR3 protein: CSVEDLGRNTEAFF. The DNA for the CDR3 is TGCAGCGTTGAAGATCTTGGCAGAAACACTGAAGCTTTCTTT.

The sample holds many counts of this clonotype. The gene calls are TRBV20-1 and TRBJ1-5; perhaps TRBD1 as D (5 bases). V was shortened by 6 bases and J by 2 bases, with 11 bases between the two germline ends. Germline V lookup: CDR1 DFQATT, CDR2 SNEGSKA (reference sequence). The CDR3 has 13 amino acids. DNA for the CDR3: TGCAGTGCCCCGACGGGGGGCAATCAGCCCCAGCATTTT. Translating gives CSAPTGGNQPQHF.